This TCR beta chain was documented in a study of a mutant IDH1 vaccine in newly diagnosed glioma. Study in general: The treated group averaged about 41 years old and was roughly 60% male, roughly 40% female. Most patients had received both radiotherapy and temozolomide, the prior options being radiotherapy, temozolomide, or both. Study-level points and caveats: The authors found pseudoprogression apparently unrelated to changes in top peripheral T cell clonotypes. Immune responses induced by the vaccine were seen in 93.3% of patients, spanning multiple MHC alleles.

Produced via immunoSEQ multiplex PCR; TCRdb's table is partial and in-frame only. The sample records some 50,000 clones, about nine tenths being singletons. Described time point: baseline, week 1 (first vaccination visit). Specified treatment: pre-vaccination baseline after standard-of-care therapy. With regard to this clone: Its antigen is currently unknown.

With 5 bases removed from V and 6 bases from J, the gap between germline ends came to 14 bases. The CDR3 is 13 residues long. The germline CDR1 and CDR2 sequences are PRHDT and FYEKMQ (reference sequence). This specimen was PBMCs, taken from a glioma patient treated with radiotherapy, temozolomide or both. The TCR sequence derives from a man aged 40-49 years with glioma. The rearrangement links TRBV13 to TRBJ2-7; D gene unclear. The CDR3 is CASSPQAFGEQYF. The DNA of the CDR3 is TGTGCCAGCAGCCCTCAGGCGTTCGGCGAGCAGTACTTC.